This T cell receptor (beta chain) derives from a study of T cell repertoires in cytomegalovirus infection. For the study at large: Signatures in public TCR beta sequences pointed to both CMV infection and matching HLA type.

CDR3 length: 13 amino acids. The V segment lost 6 bases and the J segment 8 bases; nucleotides outside the gene matches: 4. CDR1 ENHRY and CDR2 SYGVKD come from the germline V gene. Study findings and constraints: Cumulative public TCR beta family frequency identified CMV carriers with the relevant HLA.

TCRdb reprocessed the reads with MiXCR, giving one entry per CDR3 protein. The sample holds tens of thousands of distinct CDR3 sequences, roughly 44% seen once. Regarding this clonotype: Its antigen remains unknown.

Material: CD8+ T cells from cultured PBMCs, obtained from culture after CMV antigen stimulation. The TCR comes from a human donor in good health (CMV status not recorded). Some clones in this sample may be carry-over from other donors' samples. The chain recombines TRBV10-3 with TRBJ1-4, with TRBD1 identical over 9 bases. The CDR3 DNA is TGTGCCATCAGCGGACAGGGGAACGAAAAACTGTTTTTT. Protein: CAISGQGNEKLFF.